Shown below are 20 T cell receptor beta chains from a single sample sequenced in a study of shared clonotypes between healthy human individuals. Using immunoSEQ multiplex PCR, the repertoire was profiled, and TCRdb retains in-frame clones only, with some absent. This sample has 150,000 to 200,000 clones, with over 85% found just once. The sequencing input was naive CD4+ T cells sorted from blood. Noted subset: CD45RA+ positively selected. These receptors all stem from a woman younger than 45 in good health.

The J gene is TRBJ1-2, the V gene TRBV2; D remains ambiguous. The germline CDR1 and CDR2 sequences are SNHLY and FYNNEI. Trimming removed 6 bases from V and 6 bases from J, with 8 bases in between. The CDR3 is 11 residues long. CDR3: CASRIYDGYTF. The CDR3 nucleotides read TGTGCCAGCAGGATTTATGATGGCTACACCTTC.

The gene calls are TRBV28 and TRBJ2-5; 7 bases align to TRBD2. The assigned J gene may be wrong: the sequence end matches TRBJ2-7 better. Germline V gene data show CDR1 as MDHEN and CDR2 as SYDVKM. This CDR3 contains 15 residues. In DNA form, the CDR3 reads TGTGCCAGCAGTGAAGTAGGACTAGAGCTCCCCGAGCAGTACTTC. It encodes CASSEVGLELPEQYF.

V gene TRBV14 combines with J gene TRBJ2-3, with D tentatively TRBD2 (6 bases). Germline loops: CDR1 SGHDN, CDR2 FVKESK. Trimming shortened V by 4 bases and J by 5 bases, and 22 bases separated the two germline ends. The CDR3 runs 17 residues. The CDR3 nucleotides read TGTGCCAGCAGCCGCGTTATATTCTCCGGAGGGCTAGATACGCAGTATTTT. Its translation is CASSRVIFSGGLDTQYF.

The chain has TRBV5-1 and TRBJ2-1; D gene ambiguous. This CDR3 is 13 amino acids long. Germline V lookup: CDR1 SGHRS, CDR2 YFSETQ. V was clipped by 5 bases and J by 1 base, with 7 bases between them. Here the CDR3 reads CASSTSSYNEQFF. CDR3 nucleotide sequence: TGCGCCAGCAGTACGAGTTCCTACAATGAGCAGTTCTTC. The full variable domain, in which reference TRBV5-1 and TRBJ2-1 provide the parts outside the CDR3, is KAGVTQTPRYLIKTRGQQVTLSCSPISGHRSVSWYQQTPGQGLQFLFEYFSETQRNKGNFPGRFSGRQFSNSRSEMNVSTLELGDSALYLCASSTSSYNEQFFGPGTRLTVL.

The V gene is TRBV21-1, the J gene TRBJ2-7; TRBD1, the D gene given by the table, was not confirmed from the DNA. TRBV21-1 is flagged as a pseudogene. This CDR3 is built from 15 residues. The CDR3 DNA follows: TGTGCCAGCAGCCCACGACAGGGTCTCTCCTACGAGCAGTACTTC. Translating gives CASSPRQGLSYEQYF.

The V gene is TRBV29-1, the J gene TRBJ2-2; D is perhaps TRBD1 (5 bases). V was cut by 8 bases and J by 0 bases, with 10 bases left in between. Germline V gene sequence: CDR1 SQVTM, CDR2 ANQGSEA. CDR3 length equals 13 residues. This CDR3 is CSLTDPNTGELFF. CDR3 sequence (DNA): TGCAGCTTGACAGATCCGAACACCGGGGAGCTGTTTTTT.

The chain carries TRBV19 and TRBJ1-1, with D uncertain. The CDR3 length is 14 residues. V was clipped by 1 base and J by 3 bases, with 9 bases between them. Germline V gene lookup returns CDR1 LNHDA and CDR2 SQIVND (reference sequence). CDR3 protein: CASSIGLTDTEAFF. CDR3 DNA: TGTGCCAGTAGTATAGGCCTGACTGACACTGAAGCTTTCTTT.

This chain links TRBV28 with TRBJ2-7, with D possibly TRBD1 on 6 matching bases. Germline V gene data show CDR1 as MDHEN and CDR2 as SYDVKM. V shed 4 bases and J shed 5 bases, with 12 bases lying between them. The CDR3 runs 13 residues. CDR3 coding DNA: TGTGCCAGCAGTTCTCCCAGGGGTAACGAGCAGTACTTC. This translates into CASSSPRGNEQYF.

The CDR3 DNA sequence: TGTGCCAGCAGTGAAGCGCTTCGACTAGCGGGAGGGCCAGGTGGCGGGGAGCTGTTTTTT. Residues: CASSEALRLAGGPGGGELFF. The chain recombines TRBV6-1 with TRBJ2-2; TRBD2 agrees at 14 bases. Germline V gene sequence: CDR1 MNHNS, CDR2 SASEGT. There are 20 residues in the CDR3. The junction had 13 bases not matched to a gene; V was cut back by 0 bases and J by 7 bases.

This clone was seen just once. The chain couples TRBV29-1 to TRBJ1-4; tentative D call: TRBD1 (6 bases). The V gene's germline CDR1 is SQVTM and CDR2 ANQGSEA. The CDR3 spans 12 residues. The CDR3 region has the DNA TGCGCAATACTAGGGGGTAATGAAAAACTGTTTTTT. Translating gives CAILGGNEKLFF.

The chain combines TRBV27 with TRBJ2-1, with TRBD1 matching over 8 bases. Germline trimming cut 3 bases from V and 5 bases from J; bases unmatched to any gene: 3. There are 14 residues in the CDR3. CDR1 is MNHEY and CDR2 is SMNVEV in the germline V gene (reference sequence). The DNA for the CDR3 is TGTGCCAGCAGTTTGGACAGGGTTGACAATGAGCAGTTCTTC. Translating it yields CASSLDRVDNEQFF.

The chain couples TRBV7-9 to TRBJ1-1; 12 bases align to TRBD1. Germline V gene sequence: CDR1 SEHNR, CDR2 FQNEAQ (reference sequence). CDR3 length equals 15 residues. Trimming at V came to 5 bases and at J to 5 bases, leaving 6 bases not matched to a gene. The CDR3 here is CASSPGDRGRTEAFF. The CDR3 nucleotides read TGTGCCAGCAGCCCGGGGGACAGGGGGCGTACTGAAGCTTTCTTT.

For the CDR3, the DNA is TGTGCCAGCAGTTACGGGACAGGGGCCCGATTGAAAGCTTTCTTT. Translated: CASSYGTGARLKAFF. The chain is built from TRBV6-5 and TRBJ1-1; 10 positions match TRBD1. V gave up 2 bases and J gave up 9 bases; unmatched junction bases: 9. Germline V gives CDR1 MNHEY, CDR2 SVGAGI. The CDR3 runs to 15 residues.

This chain links TRBV9 with TRBJ1-5, with D perhaps matching TRBD1 (6 bases). V was pared by 2 bases and J by 9 bases, with 15 bases between. From germline, CDR1 is SGDLS and CDR2 YYNGEE. CDR3 size: 14 residues. CDR3 residues: CASSVTGFSGPQHF. CDR3 bases: TGTGCCAGCAGCGTTACAGGGTTTTCGGGGCCCCAGCATTTT.

This rearrangement joins TRBV4-1 to TRBJ2-1; possible D gene TRBD2, 5 bases. The V end was cut by 5 bases, the J end by 7 bases, with 12 bases between. CDR3 length: 13 residues. Per germline, CDR1 MGHRA and CDR2 YSYEKL. The CDR3 loop is CASSYNRGNEQFF. The CDR3 nucleotides are TGCGCCAGCAGCTATAATCGGGGTAATGAGCAGTTCTTC.

The chain couples TRBV5-5 to TRBJ2-7, with TRBD1 matching 7 bases. The germline V gene encodes CDR1 SGHKS and CDR2 YYEKEE (reference sequence). The junction had 9 bases not matched to a gene; V was cut back by 3 bases and J by 3 bases. This CDR3 is 15 amino acids long. The CDR3: CASSSAGTASYEQYF. For the CDR3, the DNA is TGTGCCAGCAGCTCCGCCGGGACAGCGAGCTACGAGCAGTACTTC.

The rearrangement links TRBV19 to TRBJ2-5, with TRBD2 as a possible D gene (5 bases). With the DNA end fitting TRBJ2-7 better, the J assignment may be wrong. The CDR3 consists of 12 residues. Germline V lookup: CDR1 LNHDA, CDR2 SQIVND (reference sequence). The CDR3 bases are TGTGCCAGTAGCGGGAATTCCTACGAGCAGTACTTC. Translation gives CASSGNSYEQYF.

The J gene is TRBJ2-7, the V gene TRBV7-2; 12 bases line up with TRBD2. The CDR3 consists of 16 residues. Germline lookup yields CDR1 SGHTA and CDR2 FQGNSA. The V segment lost 4 bases and the J segment 4 bases; nucleotides outside the gene matches: 8. The CDR3 DNA is TGTGCCAGCAGCTCCGGACTAGCGGGATCTGTATACGAGCAGTACTTC. Its translation: CASSSGLAGSVYEQYF.

V gene TRBV29-1 combines with J gene TRBJ1-2, with TRBD1 matching 7 bases. The CDR3 extends over 13 amino acids. The V and J ends lost 6 bases and 6 bases, in that order; junction bases with no gene match: 10. Germline V gene sequence: CDR1 SQVTM, CDR2 ANQGSEA. The CDR3, as DNA: TGCAGCGTGGGATCGACAGGGTTCCATGGCTACACCTTC. Amino acid sequence: CSVGSTGFHGYTF.

The V gene is TRBV11-2, the J gene TRBJ1-5; D remains unclear. CDR3 length: 16 residues. The germline CDR1 and CDR2 sequences are SGHAT and FQNNGV. Trimming removed 1 base from V and 0 bases from J, with 10 bases in between. Here the CDR3 reads CASSLGAAYSNQPQHF. The CDR3 DNA reads as TGTGCCAGCAGCTTAGGGGCAGCCTATAGCAATCAGCCCCAGCATTTT.